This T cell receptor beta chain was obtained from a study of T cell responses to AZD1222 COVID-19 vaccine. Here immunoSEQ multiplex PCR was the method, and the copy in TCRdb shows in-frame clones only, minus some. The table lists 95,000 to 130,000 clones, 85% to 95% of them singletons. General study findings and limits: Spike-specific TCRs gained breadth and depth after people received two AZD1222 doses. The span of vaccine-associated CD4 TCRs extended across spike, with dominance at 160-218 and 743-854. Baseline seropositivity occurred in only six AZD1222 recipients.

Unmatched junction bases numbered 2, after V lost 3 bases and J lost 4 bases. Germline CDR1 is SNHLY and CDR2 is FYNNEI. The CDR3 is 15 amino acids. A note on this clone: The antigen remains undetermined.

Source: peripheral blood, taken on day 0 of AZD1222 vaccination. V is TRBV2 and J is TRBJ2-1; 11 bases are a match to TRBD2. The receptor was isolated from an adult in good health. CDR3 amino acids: CASSEGLAEYNEQFF. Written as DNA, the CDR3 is TGTGCCAGCAGTGAGGGACTAGCGGAGTACAATGAGCAGTTCTTC.